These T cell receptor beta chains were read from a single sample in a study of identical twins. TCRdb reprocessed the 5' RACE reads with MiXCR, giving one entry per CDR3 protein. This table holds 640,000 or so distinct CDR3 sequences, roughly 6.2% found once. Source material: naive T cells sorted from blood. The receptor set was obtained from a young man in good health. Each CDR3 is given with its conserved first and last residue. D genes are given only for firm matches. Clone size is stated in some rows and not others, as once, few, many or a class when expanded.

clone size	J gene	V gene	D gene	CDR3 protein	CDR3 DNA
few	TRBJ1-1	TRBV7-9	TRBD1	CASRFRDRGTNTEAFF	TGTGCCAGCAGATTCCGGGACAGGGGGACGAACACTGAAGCTTTCTTT
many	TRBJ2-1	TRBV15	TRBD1	CATSRGTGENEQFF	TGTGCCACCAGCAGAGGGACAGGGGAGAATGAGCAGTTCTTC
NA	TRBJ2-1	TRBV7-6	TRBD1	CASSLMGQGVYNEQFF	TGTGCCAGCAGCTTAATGGGACAGGGGGTCTACAATGAGCAGTTCTTC
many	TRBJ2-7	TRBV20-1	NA	CSAEHRYEQYF	TGCAGTGCCGAACATAGGTACGAGCAGTACTTC
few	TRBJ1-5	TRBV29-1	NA	CSVVWQDPLDPYQPQHF	TGCAGCGTCGTCTGGCAGGACCCGCTAGACCCGTATCAGCCCCAGCATTTT
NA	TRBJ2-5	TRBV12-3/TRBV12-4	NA	CASSLGSGRETQYF	TGTGCCAGCAGTTTAGGGTCGGGTCGGGAGACCCAGTACTTC
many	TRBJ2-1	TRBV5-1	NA	CASSWDVNEQFF	TGCGCCAGCAGCTGGGACGTCAATGAGCAGTTCTTC
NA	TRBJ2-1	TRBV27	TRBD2	CASSLSGGFGSSYNEQFF	TGTGCCAGCAGTTTATCGGGGGGGTTCGGGAGCTCCTACAATGAGCAGTTCTTC
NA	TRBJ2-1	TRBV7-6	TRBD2	CASSSATSGFYNEQFF	TGTGCCAGCAGCTCCGCGACTAGCGGGTTCTACAATGAGCAGTTCTTC
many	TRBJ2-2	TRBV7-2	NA	CASSLFPGELFF	TGTGCCAGCAGCTTATTTCCCGGGGAGCTGTTTTTT
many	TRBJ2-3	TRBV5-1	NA	CASRLQGFTDTQYF	TGCGCCAGCAGGCTACAGGGTTTCACAGATACGCAGTATTTT
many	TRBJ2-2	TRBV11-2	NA	CASSLAGSTSTGELFF	TGTGCCAGCAGCTTAGCTGGCTCCACCTCCACCGGGGAGCTGTTTTTT
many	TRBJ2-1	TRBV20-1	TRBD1	CSARDGTDSSYNEQFF	TGCAGTGCTAGAGATGGGACAGACAGCTCCTACAATGAGCAGTTCTTC
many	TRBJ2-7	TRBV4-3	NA	CASSQGWASDSYEQYF	TGCGCCAGCAGCCAAGGGTGGGCTAGCGACTCCTACGAGCAGTACTTC
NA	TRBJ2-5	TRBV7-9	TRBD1	CASSLRQGAWETQYF	TGTGCCAGCAGCTTGAGACAGGGGGCCTGGGAGACCCAGTACTTC
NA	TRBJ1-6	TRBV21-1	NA	CASSKLSVNSPLHF	TGTGCCAGCAGCAAGCTCTCGGTGAATTCACCCCTCCACTTT
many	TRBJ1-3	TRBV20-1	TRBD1	CSARVDRGRNTIYF	TGCAGTGCTAGAGTAGACAGGGGAAGAAACACCATATATTTT
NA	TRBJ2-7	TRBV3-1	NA	CASSQDYGSYEQYF	TGTGCCAGCAGCCAAGATTATGGGTCCTACGAGCAGTACTTC
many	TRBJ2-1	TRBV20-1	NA	CSARVRGPERYNEQFF	TGCAGTGCTAGGGTCCGAGGACCGGAAAGATACAATGAGCAGTTCTTC
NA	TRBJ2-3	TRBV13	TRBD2	CASSYFSGLAGGDTQYF	TGTGCCAGCAGTTACTTCTCAGGACTAGCGGGAGGAGATACGCAGTATTTT
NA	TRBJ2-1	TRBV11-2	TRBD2	CASSQTRLAGAGLSEQFF	TGTGCCAGCAGCCAGACCCGACTAGCGGGAGCTGGTTTGAGTGAGCAGTTCTTC
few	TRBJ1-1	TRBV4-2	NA	CASSETGKAFF	TGTGCCAGCAGTGAAACAGGGAAAGCTTTCTTT
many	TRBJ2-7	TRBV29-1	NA	CSVAVSGEQYF	TGCAGCGTTGCCGTGTCGGGCGAGCAGTACTTC
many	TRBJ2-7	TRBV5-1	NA	CASSSGTSAYEQYF	TGCGCCAGCAGCTCCGGGACCTCCGCCTACGAGCAGTACTTC